A selection of T cell receptor beta chains follows, all from one sample in a study of blood T cell repertoires in COVID-19. The repertoire was sequenced with immunoSEQ multiplex PCR; TCRdb's copy has only in-frame clones and lacks some. The sample holds some 150,000 clones, roughly 84% seen once. Sequenced sample: peripheral blood. The receptors come from a woman between 55 and 75 years old with acute or convalescent COVID-19. CDR3s include the opening cysteine and the closing phenylalanine or tryptophan. The D gene is left open where the match is weak. Expanded clones are given a class, and other clones once, few, many or no size at all.

CDR3 length	D gene	V gene	clone size	J gene	CDR3 protein	CDR3 DNA
15	TRBD1	TRBV27	-	TRBJ1-5	CASSRGTGANQPQHF	TGTGCCAGCAGTAGGGGGACAGGGGCCAATCAGCCCCAGCATTTT
15	TRBD1	TRBV5-4	few	TRBJ2-7	CASRFGTGGADEQYF	TGTGCCAGCAGATTCGGGACAGGGGGTGCCGACGAGCAGTACTTC
13	TRBD2	TRBV3-1/TRBV3-2	-	TRBJ2-7	CASQRGRAGEQYF	TGTGCCAGCCAACGAGGGAGGGCGGGGGAGCAGTACTTC
16	TRBD1	TRBV7-9	-	TRBJ1-2	CASSFRDRAPRDGYTF	TGTGCCAGCAGCTTCCGGGACAGGGCCCCTCGTGATGGCTACACCTTC
12	-	TRBV11-2	-	TRBJ2-7	CASSLVSSEQYF	TGTGCCAGCAGCTTAGTGTCTAGCGAGCAGTACTTC
11	-	TRBV13	-	TRBJ1-3	CASSQGNTIYF	TGTGCCAGCAGCCAAGGAAACACCATATATTTT
10	-	TRBV20-1	-	TRBJ2-5	CSALRETQYF	TGCAGTGCTTTGAGAGAGACCCAGTACTTC
15	TRBD1	TRBV5-4	-	TRBJ2-5	CASRPGTGRVETQYF	TGTGCCAGCAGACCAGGGACAGGGAGGGTTGAGACCCAGTACTTC
18	TRBD1	TRBV28	-	TRBJ1-4	CASSFVPGQGVMDEKLFF	TGTGCCAGCAGTTTCGTCCCGGGACAGGGGGTAATGGATGAAAAACTGTTTTTT
19	TRBD1	TRBV6-4	once	TRBJ1-1	CASSQDSRGQGASNTEAFF	TGTGCCAGCAGTCAGGATTCGAGGGGACAGGGGGCGTCGAACACTGAAGCTTTCTTT
13	TRBD1	TRBV7-3	once	TRBJ2-7	CASSGQGDFQGYF	TGTGCCAGCAGTGGGCAGGGGGATTTTCAGGGTTACTTC
15	-	TRBV3-1/TRBV3-2	-	TRBJ2-1	CASSQDSLGYNEQFF	TGTGCCAGCAGCCAAGATTCACTAGGATACAATGAGCAGTTCTTC
13	-	TRBV19	-	TRBJ2-1	CASSTALEVEQFF	TGTGCCAGTAGTACCGCACTAGAGGTTGAGCAGTTCTTC
15	-	TRBV30	once	TRBJ2-5	CAWSVYSFGEETQYF	TGTGCCTGGAGTGTTTATTCTTTCGGGGAAGAGACCCAGTACTTC
14	-	TRBV19	-	TRBJ2-7	CASSSTLTSYEQYF	TGTGCCAGTAGTTCGACACTGACCTCCTACGAGCAGTACTTC
14	-	TRBV27	-	TRBJ1-4	CASSSPPPREKLFF	TGTGCCAGCAGTTCCCCGCCGCCCCGGGAAAAACTGTTTTTT
17	TRBD2	TRBV24-1	-	TRBJ2-6	CATRGPAGGPGANVLTF	TGTGCCACCCGGGGGCCAGCGGGAGGTCCCGGGGCCAACGTCCTGACTTTC
14	-	TRBV6-2/TRBV6-3	few	TRBJ1-1	CASTPQTRSTEAFF	TGTGCCAGCACCCCCCAAACCCGGAGCACTGAAGCTTTCTTT
15	TRBD1	TRBV29-1	few	TRBJ2-5	CSVEATGQYQETQYF	TGCAGCGTTGAAGCCACGGGACAGTACCAAGAGACCCAGTACTTC
15	-	TRBV27	-	TRBJ1-5	CASSLGQGSNQPQHF	TGTGCCAGCAGTTTGGGTCAGGGGAGCAATCAGCCCCAGCATTTT
13	-	TRBV7-9	once	TRBJ2-4	CASSLSGVNIQYF	TGTGCCAGCAGCTTATCGGGGGTAAACATTCAGTACTTC
14	-	TRBV7-7	-	TRBJ2-7	CASSPGSASEKQYF	TGTGCTAGCAGCCCCGGGAGCGCTTCTGAGAAGCAGTACTTC
17	TRBD2	TRBV6-2/TRBV6-3	few	TRBJ2-3	CASSSPRLAGRTDTQYF	TGTGCCAGCAGTTCCCCTAGACTAGCGGGACGAACAGATACGCAGTATTTT
17	TRBD2	TRBV14	-	TRBJ2-7	CASSHPSGRAVSYEQYF	TGTGCCAGCAGCCACCCTAGCGGGAGGGCCGTTAGCTACGAGCAGTACTTC
15	TRBD2	TRBV3-1/TRBV3-2	-	TRBJ2-7	CASSLRLAGLYEQYF	TGTGCCAGCAGCCTCCGACTAGCGGGACTGTACGAGCAGTACTTC
14	-	TRBV5-6	-	TRBJ1-3	CASSLVTAGNTIYF	TGTGCCAGCAGCTTGGTGACAGCTGGAAACACCATATATTTT
15	TRBD1	TRBV19	-	TRBJ2-1	CASSIRGDRHNEQFF	TGTGCCAGTAGTATAAGGGGGGACAGGCACAATGAGCAGTTCTTC
13	-	TRBV6-5	once	TRBJ1-4	CASGGAPDEKLFF	TGTGCCAGCGGGGGGGCGCCGGATGAAAAACTGTTTTTT
16	TRBD1	TRBV18	-	TRBJ2-5	CASSPPGTGSVETQYF	TGTGCCAGCTCACCACCCGGGACAGGGTCTGTAGAGACCCAGTACTTC
15	-	TRBV5-1	-	TRBJ2-1	CASSQTGESYNEQFF	TGCGCCAGCAGCCAGACGGGAGAGTCCTACAATGAGCAGTTCTTC
16	-	TRBV19	-	TRBJ2-7	CASSSSYGGSSYEQYF	TGTGCCAGTAGTTCGTCGTATGGGGGGAGCTCCTACGAGCAGTACTTC
14	-	TRBV30	-	TRBJ1-3	CAWSPWALGNTIYF	TGTGCCTGGAGCCCTTGGGCACTCGGAAACACCATATATTTT
16	TRBD2	TRBV4-2	-	TRBJ2-7	CASSRKPGLAEYEQYF	TGTGCCAGCAGCCGGAAACCGGGACTAGCGGAGTACGAGCAGTACTTC
15	-	TRBV19	-	TRBJ1-6	CASSIEGADNSPLHF	TGTGCCAGTAGTATAGAGGGGGCGGATAATTCACCCCTCCACTTT
18	-	TRBV4-1	-	TRBJ1-1	CASSRKRNTRQAYPEAFF	TGCGCCAGCAGCCGTAAGCGAAATACACGGCAAGCCTACCCTGAAGCTTTCTTT
15	TRBD1	TRBV9	once	TRBJ2-2	CASSGTGGKTGELFF	TGTGCCAGCAGTGGGACAGGGGGGAAAACCGGGGAGCTGTTTTTT
14	-	TRBV19	few	TRBJ1-1	CASIPGWGDTEAFF	TGTGCCAGTATCCCAGGGTGGGGGGACACTGAAGCTTTCTTT
18	TRBD1	TRBV4-1	-	TRBJ1-3	CASSLPGQGTYSGNTIYF	TGCGCCAGCAGCCTACCGGGACAGGGCACCTACTCTGGAAACACCATATATTTT
18	TRBD1	TRBV5-1	-	TRBJ1-3	CASSLAVGTGIGGNTIYF	TGCGCCAGCAGCTTGGCCGTCGGGACAGGGATAGGTGGAAACACCATATATTTT
17	-	TRBV28	-	TRBJ2-2	CASSLMHDRPTGGELFF	TGTGCCAGCAGTTTGATGCATGACCGTCCGACGGGCGGGGAGCTGTTTTTT
14	-	TRBV19	-	TRBJ1-1	CASSLQGIRTEAFF	TGTGCCAGTAGTCTCCAGGGGATAAGAACTGAAGCTTTCTTT